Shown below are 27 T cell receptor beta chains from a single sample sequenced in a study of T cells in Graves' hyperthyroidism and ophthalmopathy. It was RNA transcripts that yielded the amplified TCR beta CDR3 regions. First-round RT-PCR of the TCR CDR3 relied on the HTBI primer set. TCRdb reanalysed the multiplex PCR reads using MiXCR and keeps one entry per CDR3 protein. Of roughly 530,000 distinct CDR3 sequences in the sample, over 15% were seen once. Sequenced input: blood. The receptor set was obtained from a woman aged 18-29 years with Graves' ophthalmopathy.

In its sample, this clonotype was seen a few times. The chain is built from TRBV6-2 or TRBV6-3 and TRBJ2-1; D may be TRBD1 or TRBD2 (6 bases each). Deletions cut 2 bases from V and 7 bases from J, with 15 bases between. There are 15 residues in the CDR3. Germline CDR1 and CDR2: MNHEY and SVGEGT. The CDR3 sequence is CASSYVGGGSNEQFF. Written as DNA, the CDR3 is TGTGCCAGCAGTTACGTGGGGGGCGGATCGAATGAGCAGTTCTTC.

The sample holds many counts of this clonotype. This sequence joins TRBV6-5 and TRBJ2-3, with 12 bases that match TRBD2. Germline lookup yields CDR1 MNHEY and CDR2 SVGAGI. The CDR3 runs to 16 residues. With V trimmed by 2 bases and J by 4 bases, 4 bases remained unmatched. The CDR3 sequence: CASSYPTSGSPDTQYF. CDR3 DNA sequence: TGTGCCAGCAGTTACCCGACTAGCGGGAGCCCAGATACGCAGTATTTT.

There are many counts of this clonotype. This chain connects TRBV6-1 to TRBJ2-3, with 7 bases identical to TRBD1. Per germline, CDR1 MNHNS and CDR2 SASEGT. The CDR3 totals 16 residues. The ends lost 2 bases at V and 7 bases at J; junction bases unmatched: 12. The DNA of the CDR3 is TGTGCCAGCAGTGAAAATACGAGAGGGGGCGTGTATACGCAGTATTTT. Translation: CASSENTRGGVYTQYF.

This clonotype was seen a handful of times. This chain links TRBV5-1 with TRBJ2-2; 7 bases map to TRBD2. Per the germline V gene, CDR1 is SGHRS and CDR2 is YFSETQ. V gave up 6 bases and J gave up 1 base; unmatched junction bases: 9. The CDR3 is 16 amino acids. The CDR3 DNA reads TGCGCCAGCAACCCGACCGCGGGAGTGAACACCGGGGAGCTGTTTTTT. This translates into CASNPTAGVNTGELFF. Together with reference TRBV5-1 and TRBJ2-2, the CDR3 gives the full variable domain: KAGVTQTPRYLIKTRGQQVTLSCSPISGHRSVSWYQQTPGQGLQFLFEYFSETQRNKGNFPGRFSGRQFSNSRSEMNVSTLELGDSALYLCASNPTAGVNTGELFFGEGSRLTVL.

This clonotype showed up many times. CDR3 protein: CATSRDLDTEAFF. CDR3 nucleotides: TGTGCCACCAGCAGAGATCTGGACACTGAAGCTTTCTTT. V usage is TRBV15 and J usage is TRBJ1-1; unclear D gene. Germline V gene sequence: CDR1 LNHNV, CDR2 YYDKDF (reference sequence). This CDR3 region has 13 residues. V lost 0 bases and J lost 3, with 5 bases in between.

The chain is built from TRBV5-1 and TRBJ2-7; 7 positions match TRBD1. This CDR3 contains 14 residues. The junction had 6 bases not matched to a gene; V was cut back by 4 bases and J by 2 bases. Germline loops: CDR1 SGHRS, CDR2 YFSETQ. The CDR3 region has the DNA TGCGCCAGCAGCATTCTGACAGGGCCCTACGAGCAGTACTTC. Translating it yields CASSILTGPYEQYF.

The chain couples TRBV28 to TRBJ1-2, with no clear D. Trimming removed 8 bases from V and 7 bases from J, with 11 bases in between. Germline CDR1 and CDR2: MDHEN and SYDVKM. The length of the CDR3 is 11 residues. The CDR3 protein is CASLKERGYTF. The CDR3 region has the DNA TGTGCCAGCCTCAAGGAACGTGGCTACACCTTC.

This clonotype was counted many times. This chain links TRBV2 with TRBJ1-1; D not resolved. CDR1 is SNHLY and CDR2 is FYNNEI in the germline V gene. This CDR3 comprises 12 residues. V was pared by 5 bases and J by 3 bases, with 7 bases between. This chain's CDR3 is CASSLDDTEAFF. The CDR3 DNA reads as TGTGCCAGCAGTCTAGACGACACTGAAGCTTTCTTT.

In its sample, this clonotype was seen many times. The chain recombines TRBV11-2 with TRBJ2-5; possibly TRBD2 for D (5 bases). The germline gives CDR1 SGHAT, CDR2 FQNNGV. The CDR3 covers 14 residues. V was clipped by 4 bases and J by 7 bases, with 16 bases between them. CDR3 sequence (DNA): TGTGCCAGCAGCTCCCACTCCGCGGCGGGGACCCAGTACTTC. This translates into CASSSHSAAGTQYF.

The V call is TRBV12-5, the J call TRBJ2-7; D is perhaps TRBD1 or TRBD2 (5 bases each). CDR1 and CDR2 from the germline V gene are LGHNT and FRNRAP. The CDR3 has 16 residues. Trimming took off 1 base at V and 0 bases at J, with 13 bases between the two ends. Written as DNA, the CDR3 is TGTGCTAGTGGTTTGGGGGGTGATGGGGGCTCCTACGAGCAGTACTTC. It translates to CASGLGGDGGSYEQYF.

CDR3: CASREVLWRETQYF. For the CDR3, the DNA is TGTGCCAGCCGCGAGGTGCTGTGGAGGGAGACCCAGTACTTC. The chain combines TRBV6-2 or TRBV6-3 with TRBJ2-5; D possibly corresponds to TRBD2 (5 bases). The CDR3 covers 14 residues. Between the trimmed V and J ends, which lost 8 bases and 5 bases, there was a span of 18 bases. Germline loops: CDR1 MNHEY, CDR2 SVGEGT.

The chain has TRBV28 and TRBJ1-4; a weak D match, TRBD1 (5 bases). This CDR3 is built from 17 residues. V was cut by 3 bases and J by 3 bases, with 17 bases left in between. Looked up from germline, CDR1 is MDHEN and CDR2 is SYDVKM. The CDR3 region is CASSFRTGPVANEKLFF. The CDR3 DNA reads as TGTGCCAGCAGTTTTCGTACGGGGCCTGTCGCTAATGAAAAACTGTTTTTT.

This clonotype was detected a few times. The CDR3 nucleotides read TGTGCCAGCAGCGCGACAGGACGAAATGAAAAACTGTTTTTT. Protein product: CASSATGRNEKLFF. V usage is TRBV9 and J usage is TRBJ1-4; tentative D call: TRBD1 (6 bases). Germline V CDR1 and CDR2: SGDLS, YYNGEE. This CDR3 comprises 14 residues. Deletions cut 3 bases from V and 5 bases from J, with 11 bases between.

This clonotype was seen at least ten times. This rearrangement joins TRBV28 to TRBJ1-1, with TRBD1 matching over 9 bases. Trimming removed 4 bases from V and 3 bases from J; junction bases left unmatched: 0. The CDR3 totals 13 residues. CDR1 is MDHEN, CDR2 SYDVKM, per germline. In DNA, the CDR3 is TGTGCCAGCAGTTACAGGGGGCACACTGAAGCTTTCTTT. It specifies CASSYRGHTEAFF.

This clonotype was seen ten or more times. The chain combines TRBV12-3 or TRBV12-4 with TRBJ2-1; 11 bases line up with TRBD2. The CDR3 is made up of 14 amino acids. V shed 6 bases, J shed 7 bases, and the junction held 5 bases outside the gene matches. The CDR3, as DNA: TGTGCCAGCAGCCGTACTAGCGGGAGAAATGAGCAGTTCTTC. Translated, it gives CASSRTSGRNEQFF.

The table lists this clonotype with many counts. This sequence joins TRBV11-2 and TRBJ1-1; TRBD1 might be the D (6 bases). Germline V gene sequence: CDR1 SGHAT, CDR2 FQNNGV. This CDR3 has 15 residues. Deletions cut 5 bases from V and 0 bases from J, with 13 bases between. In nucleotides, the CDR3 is TGTGCCAGCAGCATGGACAGCGCCATGAACACTGAAGCTTTCTTT. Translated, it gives CASSMDSAMNTEAFF.

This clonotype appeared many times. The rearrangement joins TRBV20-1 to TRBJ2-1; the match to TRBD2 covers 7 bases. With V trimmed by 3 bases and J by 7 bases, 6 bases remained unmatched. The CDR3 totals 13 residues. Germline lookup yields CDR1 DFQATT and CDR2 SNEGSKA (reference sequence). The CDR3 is CSASSSGRNEQFF. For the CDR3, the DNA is TGCAGTGCTAGCTCTAGCGGAAGGAATGAGCAGTTCTTC.

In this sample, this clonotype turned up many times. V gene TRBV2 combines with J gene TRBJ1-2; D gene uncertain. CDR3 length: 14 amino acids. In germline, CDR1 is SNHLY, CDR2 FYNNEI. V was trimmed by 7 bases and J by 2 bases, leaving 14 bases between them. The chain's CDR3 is CASTGSTENYGYTF. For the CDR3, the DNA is TGTGCCAGCACCGGCTCGACGGAGAACTATGGCTACACCTTC. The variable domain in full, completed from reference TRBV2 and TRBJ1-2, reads EPEVTQTPSHQVTQMGQEVILRCVPISNHLYFYWYRQILGQKVEFLVSFYNNEISEKSEIFDDQFSVERPDGSNFTLKIRSTKLEDSAMYFCASTGSTENYGYTFGSGTRLTVV.

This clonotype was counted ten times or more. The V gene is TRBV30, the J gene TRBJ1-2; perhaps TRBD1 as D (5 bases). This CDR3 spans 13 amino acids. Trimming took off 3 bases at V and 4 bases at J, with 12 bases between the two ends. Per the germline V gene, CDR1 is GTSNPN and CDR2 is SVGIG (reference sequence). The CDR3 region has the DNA TGTGCCTGGAGCAAGGGGTCCGGCTATGGCTACACCTTC. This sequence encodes CAWSKGSGYGYTF.

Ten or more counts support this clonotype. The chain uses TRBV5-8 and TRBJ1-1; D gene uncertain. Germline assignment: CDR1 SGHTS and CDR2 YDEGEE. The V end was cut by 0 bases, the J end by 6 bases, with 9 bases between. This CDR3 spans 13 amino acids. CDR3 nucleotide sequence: TGTGCCAGCAGCTTGGAGATTTACGCTGAAGCTTTCTTT. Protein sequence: CASSLEIYAEAFF.

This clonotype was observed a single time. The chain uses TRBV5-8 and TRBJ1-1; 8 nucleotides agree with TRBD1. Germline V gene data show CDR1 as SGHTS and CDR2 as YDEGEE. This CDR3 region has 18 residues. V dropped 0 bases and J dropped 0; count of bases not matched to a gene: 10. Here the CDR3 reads CASSLAQQGGTMNTEAFF. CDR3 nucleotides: TGTGCCAGCAGCTTGGCCCAACAGGGGGGAACAATGAACACTGAAGCTTTCTTT.

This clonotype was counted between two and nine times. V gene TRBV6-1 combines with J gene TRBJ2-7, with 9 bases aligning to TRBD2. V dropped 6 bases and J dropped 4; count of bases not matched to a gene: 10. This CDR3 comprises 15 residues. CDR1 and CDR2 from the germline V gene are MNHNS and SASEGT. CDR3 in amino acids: CASRIYSGGVYEQYF. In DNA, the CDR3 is TGTGCCAGCAGAATCTATAGCGGGGGAGTTTACGAGCAGTACTTC.

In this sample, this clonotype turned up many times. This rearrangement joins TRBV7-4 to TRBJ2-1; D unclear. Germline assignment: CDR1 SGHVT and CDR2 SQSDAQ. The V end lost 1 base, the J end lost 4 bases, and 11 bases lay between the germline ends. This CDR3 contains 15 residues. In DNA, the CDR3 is TGTGCCAGCAGCTTAGATGGTCTAGTATACAATGAGCAGTTCTTC. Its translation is CASSLDGLVYNEQFF.

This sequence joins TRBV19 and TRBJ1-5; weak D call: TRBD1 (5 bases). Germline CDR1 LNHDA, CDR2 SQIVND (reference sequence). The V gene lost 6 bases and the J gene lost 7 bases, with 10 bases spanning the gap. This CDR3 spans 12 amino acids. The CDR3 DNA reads TGTGCCAGTAGCCCAGGGTGGCAGCCCCAGCATTTT. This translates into CASSPGWQPQHF.

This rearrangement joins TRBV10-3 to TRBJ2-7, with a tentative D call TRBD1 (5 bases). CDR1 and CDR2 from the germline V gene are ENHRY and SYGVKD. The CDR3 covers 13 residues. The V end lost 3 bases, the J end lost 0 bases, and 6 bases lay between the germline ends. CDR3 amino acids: CAISDRDSYEQYF. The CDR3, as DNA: TGTGCCATCAGTGACAGGGACTCCTACGAGCAGTACTTC.

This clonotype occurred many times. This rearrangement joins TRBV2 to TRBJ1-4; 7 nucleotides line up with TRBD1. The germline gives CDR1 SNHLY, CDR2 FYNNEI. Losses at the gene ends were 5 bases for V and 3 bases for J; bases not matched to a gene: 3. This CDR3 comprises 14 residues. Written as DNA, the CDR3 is TGTGCCAGCAGTTCCGGGACAGCTAATGAAAAACTGTTTTTT. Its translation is CASSSGTANEKLFF.

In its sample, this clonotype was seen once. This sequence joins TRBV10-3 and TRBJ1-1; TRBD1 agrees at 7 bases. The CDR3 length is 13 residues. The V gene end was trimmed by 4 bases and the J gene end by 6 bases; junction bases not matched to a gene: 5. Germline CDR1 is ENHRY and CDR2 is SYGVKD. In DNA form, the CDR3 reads TGTGCCATCAGTGGACAGGGTTTGGCTGAAGCTTTCTTT. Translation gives CAISGQGLAEAFF.